This T cell receptor beta chain was sequenced in a study of T cell clonotyping in hematopoietic cell transplantation. General study points: Cells were unsorted, so CD4 and CD8 contributions were not separated. At the given depth, recipient repertoires were over 95% de novo clonotypes.

Germline CDR1 reads MGHRA; CDR2 reads YSYEKL. CDR3 size: 15 residues. V was pared by 1 base and J by 3 bases, with 10 bases between. This clone was detected a few times. Its specificity is unknown. Profiled with immunoSEQ multiplex PCR; TCRdb holds only in-frame clones, not every one. The sample lists about 41,000 clones; roughly 85% were seen once. Time point meaning: recipient sample about 28 days before transplant, after cytoreduction. This TCR was recovered from a man aged 55 to 70 with acute myeloid leukemia. Some clones in this sample may be carry-over from other donors' samples. Specimen: peripheral blood mononuclear cells, collected before stem cell transplant. The V call is TRBV4-1, the J call TRBJ1-5, with no clear D. The CDR3 sequence: CASSQVTRVNQPQHF. CDR3 coding DNA: TGCGCCAGCAGCCAAGTAACCCGGGTCAATCAGCCCCAGCATTTT.